This T cell receptor (beta chain) is from a study of CD8 T cells in ankylosing spondylitis. The study's findings and limits: Within matched ankylosing spondylitis synovial fluid, disease-linked clones were reportedly significantly enriched. What appeared characteristic of ankylosing spondylitis blood was a TCR beta motif of fewer than ten highly homologous variants. Disease-associated clonotypes exhibited CD8+ identity and were relatively infrequent in peripheral blood. Past research had described some motif variants in reactive arthritis synovial fluid and blood.

As regards this clonotype: No antigen is known for it.

Germline lookup yields CDR1 DFQATT and CDR2 SNEGSKA (reference sequence). Trimming took 5 bases from V and 6 from J; bases not matched to a gene: 8. This CDR3 has 14 residues. TCRdb reprocessed the 5' RACE reads via MiXCR and lists one record per CDR3 protein. Of 30,000 to 45,000 distinct CDR3 sequences listed, 16% are singletons. The specimen sequenced was blood. The TCR sequence derives from a male donor with ankylosing spondylitis or in good health (not recorded which). This chain joins TRBV20-1 and TRBJ2-1, with TRBD1 matching over 9 bases. The CDR3 DNA reads as TGCAGTGCTCGCCGGGACAGGGTTGTCAATGAGCAGTTCTTC. It encodes CSARRDRVVNEQFF.